This TCR beta chain came from a study of molecular identifiers for immune sequencing clone quantification. This clonotype was detected ten times or more. Antigen: not known. V dropped 3 bases and J dropped 7 bases, with 13 bases sitting between them. This CDR3 has 13 amino acids. The germline V gene encodes CDR1 MNHEY and CDR2 SMNVEV (reference sequence). TCRdb redid the calling of the PCR reads with MiXCR, one entry per CDR3 protein. The sample carries 85,000 to 100,000 distinct CDR3 sequences, 24% recorded once. Study-wide results and limits: It was shown that clones above 20 RNA copies held over 97% of effector molecules, but under 1% in naive cells.

Libraries for naive CD8 T cells, which were made from roughly 21,000 to 960,000 sorted cells, drew on 10%, 30% or 50% of the RNA. V usage is TRBV27 and J usage is TRBJ2-7; D possibly uses TRBD1 or TRBD2 (5 bases each). The TCR sequence derives from a human donor in good health. Some libraries in this study had Jurkat cell RNA spiked in. The material sequenced was naive CD8+ T cells from blood, with Jurkat cell RNA spiked in. Stated subset: FACS-sorted CD8+CD4-CCR7+CD45RA+ naive T cells. The CDR3 bases are TGTGCCAGCAGTTTCGGTGAGGGGCGGGAGCAGTACTTC. Amino acids: CASSFGEGREQYF.